This T cell receptor (beta chain) was captured in a study of blood T cell repertoires in COVID-19. Overall study: COVID-19 samples collected from the United States, Italy and Spain covered acute and convalescent phases. Sources were T cells, B-cell-depleted T cells, or PBMCs; the material itself was cDNA or gDNA.

The CDR3 sequence is 17 residues long. Germline assignment: CDR1 KGHDR and CDR2 SFDVKD. V shed 5 bases, J shed 3 bases, and the junction held 10 bases outside the gene matches. TCRdb keeps only in-frame clones here, not all; method: immunoSEQ multiplex PCR. The data show about 240,000 clones, 70% to 85% seen once. The chain couples TRBV24-1 to TRBJ2-2, with TRBD2 matching over 8 bases. This clonotype originated in a woman aged 80 or over with acute or convalescent COVID-19. Sequencing was done on a sample of peripheral blood. In nucleotides, the CDR3 is TGTGCCACCAGTGTCCCCCGGGGGGGCCTTGACACCGGGGAGCTGTTTTTT. Its protein is CATSVPRGGLDTGELFF.